This T cell receptor beta chain was identified during a study of T-cell reconstitution after alpha-beta-depleted transplantation in children (dated by TCRdb to between 2015 and 2016). Broadly, across the study: Using TCR repertoire profiling, the study quantitatively followed how T-cell immune reconstitution unfolded in children after TCRalphabeta/CD19-depleted allogeneic hematopoietic cell transplantation.

Results and caveats for the whole study, not just this receptor: The high TCRbeta diversity at day 60 in some patients was ascribed to recipient T cells and intrathymic progenitors that had survived conditioning. The apparently early alphabetaT-cell count recovery about two months after transplant was reportedly dependent on only several hundred rapidly expanded clones derived from non-depleted graft cells. Hyperexpanded clone frequencies declined over subsequent months; after one year, T-cell counts and TCRbeta diversity were mostly attributed to newly produced T cells.

From the germline V gene, CDR1 is SGHRS and CDR2 is YFSETQ. V drops 0 bases and J drops 6 bases, leaving 13 bases in between. Spanning cysteine to phenylalanine, the CDR3 consists of 15 amino acids. Of all the DNA, just the CDR3 is kept, 45 bases in frame from base 1. The meaning of the sample's treatment or condition label: allogeneic hematopoietic cell transplantation with graft depleted of TCRalphabeta T cells and CD19 B cells. The transplant recipients were children given TCRalphabeta/CD19-depleted allogeneic hematopoietic cell grafts. This clonotype was seen more than once but under ten times. No cognate antigen has been identified for it. The sample holds no much larger clone one base away, and base qualities are not on file. Library construction relied on PCR. The sample was run on an Illumina HiSeq 2500. Molecular barcoding was employed in the preparation of TCR libraries, with unique molecular identifiers being used to normalize TCRbeta repertoire quantification. TCRdb handled the public reads itself, with Q25 trimming in fastp and clone calling in MiXCR, and kept productive beta chains. Each record represents a unique CDR3 protein, reported with the most common genes and DNA among its rows. The sample profile shows under 150,000 distinct CDR3 sequences; around 9.8% of them were found once. The top ten hold more than 20% of the sample.

The source of this sequence is a girl under three years old who had a stem cell transplant for combined immunodeficiency, so the T cells may come from the graft donor. The rearranged chain carries TRBV5-1 and TRBJ2-1; D gene: possibly TRBD1, on 6 matching bases. The material was PBMCs, mostly from graft donor cells, obtained 180 days after TCRalphabeta/CD19-depleted stem cell transplant. The sequence in DNA is TGCGCCAGCAGCTTGGACGGCAGGGGCCCCAATGAGCAGTTCTTC. Its translation is CASSLDGRGPNEQFF.